Sequencing of this T cell receptor (beta chain) was carried out in a study of cytomegalovirus exposure and HLA in healthy donors. Overall study context: Membership in the Caucasian-associated ancestry cluster was found for approximately 85% of nearly 400 genotyped donors. Whole-study findings and limits: Previous analysis showed most TCR beta V segments were productive about 87% or about 30% of the time. Among immune exposure information, only CMV serostatus was available.

Germline lookup yields CDR1 MNHNY and CDR2 SVGAGI (reference sequence). Trimming shortened V by 8 bases and J by 4 bases, and 15 bases separated the two germline ends. This CDR3 is built from 13 residues. 60 Vbeta and 13 Jbeta primers were used in PCR. Repertoires were generated with immunoSEQ multiplex PCR, while TCRdb's copy carries only in-frame clones and drops some. Counted here are approximately 180,000 clones, roughly three quarters occurring once; the ten biggest clones make up about 12%. Only a few counts were recorded for this clone. What it binds is unknown. The clonotype was recovered from a woman in her forties or fifties in good health and CMV-seropositive. The material sequenced was PBMCs. The chain joins TRBV6-6 to TRBJ2-7, with D possibly being TRBD2 (5 bases). CDR3 nucleotide sequence: TGTGCCAGCGAGACGACGGGAAAGTACGAGCAGTACTTC. Translated, it gives CASETTGKYEQYF.